The 16 T cell receptor beta chains below come from one sample, sequenced in a study of cytomegalovirus exposure and HLA in healthy donors. TCRdb's copy holds only in-frame clones and misses some; the assay was immunoSEQ multiplex PCR. The sample yields approximately 220,000 clones, around nine tenths seen once. Sequencing input: PBMCs. The receptors here all came from a man younger than 35 in good health and CMV-seronegative.

This clone was observed a few times. CDR3 sequence reads: CASSEKVRGIGNQPQHF. The CDR3 DNA is TGCGCCAGCAGTGAGAAGGTCCGGGGAATAGGCAATCAGCCCCAGCATTTT. V usage is TRBV10-2 and J usage is TRBJ1-5, with D uncertain. Germline V CDR1 and CDR2: WSHSY, SAAADI. V lost 2 bases to trimming and J lost 2 bases, with 16 bases between them. The CDR3 contains 17 residues.

This chain joins TRBV7-2 and TRBJ1-6, with D possibly TRBD1 on 6 matching bases. Trimming pared 1 base from V and 15 bases from J, leaving 7 bases between. The CDR3 is 11 amino acids. The germline V gene has CDR1 SGHTA and CDR2 FQGNSA. The CDR3 DNA is TGTGCCAGCAGCTTAGGAGGGGGCCTCCACTTT. Protein: CASSLGGGLHF.

This chain connects TRBV5-1 to TRBJ2-3; TRBD1 might be the D (6 bases). CDR3 length equals 14 residues. V dropped 4 bases and J dropped 6 bases, with 15 bases sitting between them. From germline, CDR1 is SGHRS and CDR2 YFSETQ. CDR3 region: CASSALQGSDTQYF. The DNA of the CDR3 is TGCGCCAGCAGCGCATTACAGGGATCGGATACGCAGTATTTT. Full variable domain (rest looked up from reference TRBV5-1 and TRBJ2-3): KAGVTQTPRYLIKTRGQQVTLSCSPISGHRSVSWYQQTPGQGLQFLFEYFSETQRNKGNFPGRFSGRQFSNSRSEMNVSTLELGDSALYLCASSALQGSDTQYFGPGTRLTVL.

In its sample, this clone was seen once. The chain uses TRBV9 and TRBJ1-2; 10 bases are a match to TRBD1. CDR3 length equals 18 residues. Germline CDR1 and CDR2: SGDLS and YYNGEE. J gave up 1 base and V 0 bases, and 9 bases lay outside the gene matches. This CDR3 reads CASSVDKGTGADNYGYTF. The CDR3 DNA is TGTGCCAGCAGCGTAGATAAGGGGACAGGGGCCGATAACTATGGCTACACCTTC.

The V gene is TRBV19, the J gene TRBJ2-5; tentatively, D is TRBD1 (5 bases). CDR3 length: 12 residues. The germline V gene encodes CDR1 LNHDA and CDR2 SQIVND (reference sequence). Trimming pared 5 bases from V and 3 bases from J, leaving 7 bases between. The CDR3 is CASSPGKETQYF. The DNA of the CDR3 is TGTGCCAGTAGTCCAGGGAAAGAGACCCAGTACTTC. The entire variable domain, with the rest obtained from reference TRBV19 and TRBJ2-5, is as follows: DGGITQSPKYLFRKEGQNVTLSCEQNLNHDAMYWYRQDPGQGLRLIYYSQIVNDFQKGDIAEGYSVSREKKESFPLTVTSAQKNPTAFYLCASSPGKETQYFGPGTRLLVL.

V gene TRBV6-5 combines with J gene TRBJ2-7; D may be TRBD2 (6 bases). The length of the CDR3 is 15 residues. The germline V and J ends were trimmed by 3 bases and 4 bases, with 16 bases remaining between them. CDR1 and CDR2 (germline): MNHEY, SVGAGI. The CDR3, as DNA: TGTGCCAGCAGTTATTCAGGGAGGAGAGCATACGAGCAGTACTTC. As protein: CASSYSGRRAYEQYF.

As for this clone: This sample also contains other DNA sequences that code for the same CDR3. The J gene is TRBJ1-6, the V gene TRBV6-1; D call uncertain. The CDR3 is made up of 13 amino acids. Between the trimmed V and J ends, which lost 8 bases and 0 bases, there was a span of 5 bases. Germline V gene sequence: CDR1 MNHNS, CDR2 SASEGT. The CDR3 nucleotides are TGTGCCAGCCGGGACTCCTATAATTCACCCCTCCACTTT. Its protein product is CASRDSYNSPLHF.

V is TRBV9 and J is TRBJ2-5, with a weak D call TRBD1 (6 bases). V shed 1 base and J shed 12 bases, with 7 bases lying between them. The CDR3 totals 10 residues. Germline V CDR1 and CDR2: SGDLS, YYNGEE. DNA of the CDR3: TGTGCCAGCAGCGTAAAGGGGGAGTACTTC. The encoded protein is CASSVKGEYF.

This clone was seen once. The chain uses TRBV30 and TRBJ2-2; D may be TRBD1 (6 bases). This CDR3 is built from 14 residues. CDR1 and CDR2 from the germline V gene are GTSNPN and SVGIG (reference sequence). Deletions cut 3 bases from V and 4 bases from J, with 12 bases between. CDR3 residues: CAWREDSRTGELFF. CDR3 DNA: TGTGCCTGGAGGGAGGACAGCCGCACCGGGGAGCTGTTTTTT.

V and J are TRBV9 and TRBJ1-3; D gene uncertain. The CDR3 extends over 12 amino acids. Germline-derived CDR1 and CDR2 are SGDLS and YYNGEE. Trimming took off 0 bases at V and 8 bases at J, with 6 bases between the two ends. CDR3 protein: CASSVDRYTIYF. The DNA of the CDR3 is TGTGCCAGCAGCGTAGATCGGTACACCATATATTTT.

The V call is TRBV6-1, the J call TRBJ2-3; 9 bases line up with TRBD2. This CDR3 region has 14 residues. The V gene end was trimmed by 5 bases and the J gene end by 1 base; junction bases not matched to a gene: 1. Looked up from germline, CDR1 is MNHNS and CDR2 is SASEGT. The CDR3 spells CASSPSGGTDTQYF. The CDR3 nucleotides are TGTGCCAGCAGTCCTAGCGGGGGCACAGATACGCAGTATTTT.

The chain employs TRBV9 and TRBJ2-7, with a tentative D call TRBD2 (5 bases). The CDR3 totals 15 residues. From germline, CDR1 is SGDLS and CDR2 YYNGEE. Trimming stripped 6 bases from V and 0 bases from J, with 16 bases between. CDR3 DNA: TGTGCCAGCACCGCGGGCCCCACGGGCTCCTACGAGCAGTACTTC. Its protein is CASTAGPTGSYEQYF. The full variable domain, with the rest looked up from reference TRBV9 and TRBJ2-7, is DSGVTQTPKHLITATGQRVTLRCSPRSGDLSVYWYQQSLDQGLQFLIQYYNGEERAKGNILERFSAQQFPDLHSELNLSSLELGDSALYFCASTAGPTGSYEQYFGPGTRLTVT.

The chain links TRBV28 to TRBJ2-5, with a weak D call TRBD1 (5 bases). The germline V gene has CDR1 MDHEN and CDR2 SYDVKM. V was clipped by 7 bases and J by 5 bases, with 14 bases between them. The CDR3 extends over 13 amino acids. CDR3 coding DNA: TGTGCCAGCACCAGACTCGCAGGGGAGACCCAGTACTTC. It is translated as CASTRLAGETQYF. The whole variable domain, remainder taken from reference TRBV28 and TRBJ2-5, is DVKVTQSSRYLVKRTGEKVFLECVQDMDHENMFWYRQDPGLGLRLIYFSYDVKMKEKGDIPEGYSVSREKKERFSLILESASTNQTSMYLCASTRLAGETQYFGPGTRLLVL.

The V and J genes are TRBV7-2 and TRBJ1-2, with D possibly TRBD1 on 6 matching bases. Per the germline V gene, CDR1 is SGHTA and CDR2 is FQGNSA. The CDR3 is made up of 14 amino acids. V dropped 4 bases and J dropped 7 bases, with 16 bases sitting between them. The CDR3 nucleotides read TGTGCCAGCAGCTATAACTCAGGGGAACCTGGCTACACCTTC. Translating gives CASSYNSGEPGYTF.

This clone was observed once. The chain uses TRBV18 and TRBJ2-7; weak D call: TRBD1 (6 bases). V shed 0 bases and J shed 3 bases, with 15 bases lying between them. This CDR3 comprises 16 residues. The germline gives CDR1 KGHSH, CDR2 LQKENI. The CDR3 sequence: CASSPPRAGANYEQYF. The CDR3 coding sequence is TGTGCCAGCTCACCACCGAGGGCAGGGGCAAACTACGAGCAGTACTTC.

The chain recombines TRBV29-1 with TRBJ2-2; D unresolved. The CDR3 sequence is 12 residues long. CDR1 is SQVTM and CDR2 is ANQGSEA in the germline V gene. The V end lost 7 bases, the J end lost 5 bases, and 11 bases lay between the germline ends. CDR3 region: CSADRRTGELFF. CDR3 bases: TGCAGCGCCGATCGCAGAACCGGGGAGCTGTTTTTT.